One sample yielded the 10 T cell receptor beta chains listed below, sequenced in a study of CD8 T cells in ankylosing spondylitis. TCRdb analysed the 5' RACE reads with MiXCR anew, one entry per CDR3 protein. The table shows about 200,000 distinct CDR3 sequences, with 9.5% to 15% occurring only once. Specimen: blood, either unsorted or a sorted T cell fraction (not recorded which). Source of these receptors: a male donor with ankylosing spondylitis or in good health (not recorded which).

The V and J genes are TRBV27 and TRBJ1-4; no clear D gene. With 4 bases removed from V and 1 base from J, the gap between germline ends came to 10 bases. CDR1 and CDR2 from the germline V gene are MNHEY and SMNVEV (reference sequence). CDR3 length: 15 residues. For the CDR3, the DNA is TGTGCCAGCAGTTCCGCCGGGATAACTAATGAAAAACTGTTTTTT. Protein product: CASSSAGITNEKLFF.

This clonotype was seen a few times. The J gene is TRBJ2-2, the V gene TRBV4-1; 15 bases match TRBD2. CDR1 MGHRA and CDR2 YSYEKL come from the germline V gene. Trimming removed 1 base from V and 5 bases from J; junction bases left unmatched: 8. The length of the CDR3 is 19 residues. DNA for the CDR3: TGCGCCAGCAGCCAAGTGTACCCTGGACTAGCGGGGGGGACCGGGGAGCTGTTTTTT. Translation: CASSQVYPGLAGGTGELFF.

In this sample, this clonotype turned up many times. The CDR3 protein is CASSQGTVENTEAFF. Here the CDR3 DNA reads TGTGCCAGCAGCCAAGGGACAGTCGAAAACACTGAAGCTTTCTTT. The rearrangement joins TRBV3-1 to TRBJ1-1; a weak D match, TRBD1 (6 bases). The V end lost 1 base, the J end lost 2 bases, and 11 bases lay between the germline ends. The CDR3 spans 15 residues. The germline gives CDR1 LGHDT, CDR2 YNNKEL (reference sequence).

This clonotype was picked up a small number of times. The J gene is TRBJ2-4, the V gene TRBV20-1; 8 bases match TRBD1. This CDR3 comprises 15 residues. Trimming removed 4 bases from V and 8 bases from J; junction bases left unmatched: 13. The germline gives CDR1 DFQATT, CDR2 SNEGSKA (reference sequence). The CDR3 reads CSATPLWDRQDIQYF. DNA of the CDR3: TGCAGTGCTACCCCATTGTGGGACAGGCAAGACATTCAGTACTTC.

This clonotype was seen repeatedly, ten times or more. The chain links TRBV10-3 to TRBJ2-3; maybe TRBD2 (6 bases). V shed 8 bases and J shed 1 base, with 13 bases lying between them. Per germline, CDR1 ENHRY and CDR2 SYGVKD. The CDR3 extends over 14 amino acids. This CDR3 is CAIQPGGGTDTQYF. The DNA for the CDR3 is TGTGCCATCCAGCCAGGAGGGGGCACAGATACGCAGTATTTT.

This clonotype was observed a few times. V usage is TRBV20-1 and J usage is TRBJ2-7; D may be TRBD2 (6 bases). Germline V gene sequence: CDR1 DFQATT, CDR2 SNEGSKA (reference sequence). This CDR3 spans 14 amino acids. Trimming shortened V by 0 bases and J by 6 bases, and 15 bases separated the two germline ends. The DNA for the CDR3 is TGCAGTGCTAGAGATCAGACTAGTAAGGGCGAGCAGTACTTC. It translates to CSARDQTSKGEQYF.

The chain carries TRBV5-1 and TRBJ1-5; possible D gene TRBD1, 6 bases. The CDR3 spans 16 residues. Germline CDR1 SGHRS, CDR2 YFSETQ. Trimming removed 0 bases at V and 3 bases at J, with 13 bases between. Here the CDR3 DNA reads TGCGCCAGCAGCTTGGCCCCGGGGGCTTACAATCAGCCCCAGCATTTT. It yields the protein CASSLAPGAYNQPQHF.

This clonotype was seen only a few times. V and J are TRBV29-1 and TRBJ1-4; D gene uncertain. The germline CDR1 and CDR2 sequences are SQVTM and ANQGSEA. This CDR3 region has 11 residues. Trimming removed 4 bases from V and 7 bases from J, with 7 bases in between. The CDR3, as DNA: TGCAGCGTTGGGCAGTTTGAAAAACTGTTTTTT. Translated, it gives CSVGQFEKLFF.

This clonotype was detected a few times. The chain couples TRBV6-1 to TRBJ1-6, with D maybe TRBD1 (5 bases). CDR1 and CDR2 (germline): MNHNS, SASEGT. Trimming cost V 6 bases and J 7 bases, with 13 bases left between them. The CDR3 is 14 amino acids. The CDR3, as DNA: TGTGCCAGCAGGCCGGGACTAGAGAATTCACCCCTCCACTTT. This encodes CASRPGLENSPLHF.

This clonotype was observed many times. The rearrangement joins TRBV4-2 to TRBJ2-2, with no clear D. This CDR3 has 16 amino acids. The V end lost 0 bases, the J end lost 5 bases, and 13 bases lay between the germline ends. CDR1 is LGHNA and CDR2 is YNFKEQ in the germline V gene. CDR3 sequence (DNA): TGTGCCAGCAGCCAAGATCGGAGCAGGAGTACCGGGGAGCTGTTTTTT. It codes for CASSQDRSRSTGELFF.